What follows is one T cell receptor (beta chain) and its context. Its antigen is currently unknown. The source of the sample is a study of OX40 agonist ivuxolimab in advanced cancers. Overall study findings and caveats: Some nonresponders also had low normalized T-cell clonal expansion. The authors did not determine the antigen specificity of the expanded peripheral T cells. Dosing at 0.1 to 3.0 mg/kg was accompanied by clonal expansion of CD4+ and CD8+ blood T cells by week 6.

TCRdb keeps only in-frame clones here, not all; method: immunoSEQ multiplex PCR. The sample yields some 80,000 clones, about 92% seen once. Germline V gene data show CDR1 as MNHNY and CDR2 as SVGAGI (reference sequence). V was clipped by 6 bases and J by 3 bases, with 12 bases between them. This CDR3 is built from 15 residues. This chain connects TRBV6-6 to TRBJ1-6; tentative D call: TRBD1 (6 bases). Sequenced here: CD4+ or CD8+ T cells sorted from blood, sampled in a trial of the OX40 agonist ivuxolimab. The TCR sequence derives from an adult with an advanced solid tumor such as melanoma, head and neck, liver or kidney cancer. The CDR3 DNA is TGTGCCAGCAGCCGGGACACAAGCTATAATTCACCCCTCCACTTT. Translated, it gives CASSRDTSYNSPLHF.